The 21 T cell receptor beta chains reported below all come from one sample, sequenced in a study of OX40 agonist ivuxolimab in advanced cancers. Using immunoSEQ multiplex PCR, the repertoire was profiled, and TCRdb retains in-frame clones only, with some absent. The data contain some 65,000 clones, around 90% of them singletons. The source material was CD4+ or CD8+ T cells sorted from blood, sampled in a trial of the OX40 agonist ivuxolimab. These receptors were taken from an adult with an advanced solid tumor such as melanoma, head and neck, liver or kidney cancer.

The chain recombines TRBV28 with TRBJ2-3; D gene ambiguous. The germline CDR1 and CDR2 sequences are MDHEN and SYDVKM. CDR3 length: 14 residues. The V end lost 8 bases, the J end lost 0 bases, and 12 bases lay between the germline ends. The CDR3 DNA sequence: TGTGCCAGCGAGAGAAGCACTAGCACAGATACGCAGTATTTT. Protein: CASERSTSTDTQYF.

The gene calls are TRBV5-4 and TRBJ1-2, with D unresolved. Germline-derived CDR1 and CDR2 are SGHNT and YYREEE (reference sequence). This CDR3 contains 15 residues. V lost 3 bases and J 4 bases, leaving 16 bases between the germline ends. Written as DNA, the CDR3 is TGTGCCAGCAGCTCAAAGGAGCAAGGAGGCTATGGCTACACCTTC. It yields the protein CASSSKEQGGYGYTF.

This rearrangement joins TRBV28 to TRBJ2-7; 13 positions match TRBD2. This CDR3 region has 14 residues. In germline, CDR1 is MDHEN, CDR2 SYDVKM. V lost 7 bases to trimming and J lost 2 bases; unmatched junction nucleotides: 2. The CDR3 sequence: CASTTSGGAYEQYF. In DNA form, the CDR3 reads TGTGCCAGCACCACTAGCGGGGGGGCCTACGAGCAGTACTTC.

This clone has a single count. Germline is not matched at one junction end, which may reflect a read error. The gene calls are TRBV15 and TRBJ1-2, with 11 bases identical to TRBD1. Germline values: CDR1 LNHNV, CDR2 YYDKDF (reference sequence). This CDR3 has 15 residues. The CDR3 here is CVTSTGQGADYGYTF. The CDR3 coding sequence is TGTGTCACCAGCACCGGACAGGGGGCCGACTATGGCTACACCTTC.

This clone was seen more than once but under ten times. The chain joins TRBV21-1 to TRBJ2-7; TRBD1 is taken as the D call from the table, unchecked against the DNA. TRBV21-1 is shown as a pseudogene. The CDR3 has 14 residues. The CDR3 here is CASSKLRTVCEQYF. The CDR3 DNA is TGTGCCAGCAGCAAACTGAGGACAGTCTGCGAGCAGTACTTC.

This clone was recorded a few times. This chain connects TRBV28 to TRBJ2-3; TRBD2 agrees at 8 bases. The V gene's germline CDR1 is MDHEN and CDR2 SYDVKM. The length of the CDR3 is 13 residues. V was clipped by 4 bases and J by 5 bases; unmatched bases: 2. The CDR3 protein is CASSSGGEDTQYF. CDR3 sequence (DNA): TGTGCCAGCAGTTCCGGGGGGGAAGATACGCAGTATTTT.

The chain combines TRBV29-1 with TRBJ2-1, with TRBD2 identical over 9 bases. Germline-derived CDR1 and CDR2 are SQVTM and ANQGSEA. The CDR3 runs 16 residues. V lost 1 base, J lost 4 bases, and 8 bases stayed unmatched. Written as DNA, the CDR3 is TGCAGCGTTGAAGTTGGAACTAGCGGGCGTTACAATGAGCAGTTCTTC. This translates into CSVEVGTSGRYNEQFF.

V gene TRBV7-6 combines with J gene TRBJ2-1; D gene uncertain. The CDR3 covers 16 residues. Germline V CDR1 and CDR2: SGHVS, FNYEAQ. Between the trimmed V and J ends, which lost 8 bases and 6 bases, there was a span of 23 bases. The CDR3, as DNA: TGTGCCAGCGCCGACGGCCGGCACCCAGTAGTCAATGAGCAGTTCTTC. Translated, it gives CASADGRHPVVNEQFF.

The genes are TRBV5-4 and TRBJ1-1; TRBD1 is a possible D gene (5 bases). Germline lookup yields CDR1 SGHNT and CDR2 YYREEE (reference sequence). This CDR3 is 13 amino acids long. V lost 3 bases to trimming and J lost 3 bases, with 9 bases between them. CDR3: CASSSGGYTEAFF. The CDR3 bases are TGTGCCAGCAGCTCCGGGGGGTACACTGAAGCTTTCTTT.

The V gene is TRBV5-6, the J gene TRBJ2-7; D remains ambiguous. The V end lost 0 bases, the J end lost 3 bases, and 4 bases lay between the germline ends. CDR1 SGHDT and CDR2 YYEEEE come from the germline V gene. This CDR3 spans 12 amino acids. The CDR3 sequence: CASSLGLYEQYF. As DNA, the CDR3 is TGTGCCAGCAGCTTGGGACTCTACGAGCAGTACTTC.

Only a few counts were recorded for this clone. The chain uses TRBV5-5 and TRBJ1-5, with D possibly TRBD1 on 6 matching bases. The V gene lost 0 bases and the J gene lost 7 bases, with 8 bases spanning the gap. The CDR3 spans 13 residues. CDR1 is SGHKS, CDR2 YYEKEE, per germline (reference sequence). The CDR3 loop reads CASSLGGQQPQHF. The CDR3 DNA is TGTGCCAGCAGCTTGGGGGGGCAACAGCCCCAGCATTTT. The full variable domain, completed using reference TRBV5-5 and TRBJ1-5, is DAGVTQSPTHLIKTRGQQVTLRCSPISGHKSVSWYQQVLGQGPQFIFQYYEKEERGRGNFPDRFSARQFPNYSSELNVNALLLGDSALYLCASSLGGQQPQHFGDGTRLSIL.

The genes are TRBV5-6 and TRBJ2-5; TRBD1 might be the D (6 bases). Germline V gene lookup returns CDR1 SGHDT and CDR2 YYEEEE. The CDR3 totals 17 residues. V lost 3 bases to trimming and J lost 3 bases, with 21 bases between them. The CDR3 loop reads CASSYTGTTNRKETQYF. CDR3 nucleotides: TGTGCCAGCAGCTACACAGGGACAACGAATAGAAAAGAGACCCAGTACTTC.

V gene TRBV10-3 combines with J gene TRBJ2-2; the match to TRBD2 covers 14 bases. The germline V gene encodes CDR1 ENHRY and CDR2 SYGVKD. The CDR3 covers 18 residues. The ends lost 6 bases at V and 1 base at J; junction bases unmatched: 7. CDR3 sequence: CAISHGLAGGKNTGELFF. DNA for the CDR3: TGTGCCATCAGCCACGGACTAGCGGGAGGAAAGAACACCGGGGAGCTGTTTTTT.

The chain couples TRBV6-6 to TRBJ2-7; 7 bases agree with TRBD1. Germline-derived CDR1 and CDR2 are MNHNY and SVGAGI (reference sequence). The CDR3 totals 14 residues. The V segment lost 0 bases and the J segment 5 bases; nucleotides outside the gene matches: 4. CDR3 protein: CASSYSAGGNEQYF. CDR3 in DNA: TGTGCCAGCAGTTACTCCGCAGGGGGTAACGAGCAGTACTTC.

The chain is built from TRBV6-6 and TRBJ2-7; maybe TRBD2 (5 bases). The CDR3 spans 16 residues. CDR1 and CDR2 from the germline V gene are MNHNY and SVGAGI (reference sequence). The V end lost 0 bases, the J end lost 6 bases, and 18 bases lay between the germline ends. This CDR3 reads CASSYSRPGSTGEQYF. CDR3 coding DNA: TGTGCCAGCAGTTACTCCAGACCGGGATCAACTGGCGAGCAGTACTTC.

Here the CDR3 DNA reads TGCGCCACCCGATACGGACAGGGCTCCTACGAGCAGTACTTC. Protein: CATRYGQGSYEQYF. V usage is TRBV10-2 and J usage is TRBJ2-7; TRBD1 aligns across 8 bases. Unmatched junction bases numbered 8, after V lost 10 bases and J lost 0 bases. The length of the CDR3 is 14 residues. Germline V CDR1 and CDR2: WSHSY, SAAADI.

The chain combines TRBV19 with TRBJ1-4; TRBD1 agrees at 10 bases. This CDR3 region has 16 residues. The V gene's germline CDR1 is LNHDA and CDR2 SQIVND (reference sequence). The J segment lost 5 bases and the V segment lost 8 bases, leaving 11 bases of the junction unmatched. CDR3 region: CASGIMGQGKNEKLFF. DNA of the CDR3: TGTGCCAGTGGAATTATGGGACAGGGGAAAAATGAAAAACTGTTTTTT.

This chain connects TRBV15 to TRBJ1-5; 10 positions match TRBD1. The germline V gene encodes CDR1 LNHNV and CDR2 YYDKDF (reference sequence). The CDR3 is made up of 16 amino acids. Unmatched junction bases numbered 5, after V lost 4 bases and J lost 2 bases. CDR3 DNA: TGTGCCACCAGCACCCGGACAGGGGGAGGCAATCAGCCCCAGCATTTT. It codes for CATSTRTGGGNQPQHF.

This chain joins TRBV19 and TRBJ1-2; maybe TRBD1 (5 bases). The germline V gene has CDR1 LNHDA and CDR2 SQIVND (reference sequence). The CDR3 consists of 12 residues. Between the trimmed V and J ends, which lost 6 bases and 7 bases, there was a span of 12 bases. The CDR3 spells CASSGGLGGYTF. The CDR3 DNA is TGTGCCAGTAGCGGGGGTCTAGGTGGCTACACCTTC.

The genes are TRBV30 and TRBJ2-5; the match to TRBD1 covers 7 bases. The CDR3 runs to 13 residues. CDR1 is GTSNPN, CDR2 SVGIG, per germline (reference sequence). With 5 bases clipped from V and 2 bases from J, the junction kept 5 bases outside the gene matches. As DNA, the CDR3 is TGTGCCTGGTTGGGACAGTCTCAAGAGACCCAGTACTTC. As protein: CAWLGQSQETQYF.

The chain couples TRBV9 to TRBJ2-3; D possibly corresponds to TRBD2 (5 bases). Germline V lookup: CDR1 SGDLS, CDR2 YYNGEE. The V and J ends lost 1 base and 4 bases respectively, with 13 bases between them. This CDR3 contains 15 residues. The CDR3 nucleotides read TGTGCCAGCAGCGTAATTTGGCAGGACTCAGATACGCAGTATTTT. Its translation: CASSVIWQDSDTQYF. Full variable domain (outside the CDR3, taken from reference TRBV9 and TRBJ2-3): DSGVTQTPKHLITATGQRVTLRCSPRSGDLSVYWYQQSLDQGLQFLIQYYNGEERAKGNILERFSAQQFPDLHSELNLSSLELGDSALYFCASSVIWQDSDTQYFGPGTRLTVL.